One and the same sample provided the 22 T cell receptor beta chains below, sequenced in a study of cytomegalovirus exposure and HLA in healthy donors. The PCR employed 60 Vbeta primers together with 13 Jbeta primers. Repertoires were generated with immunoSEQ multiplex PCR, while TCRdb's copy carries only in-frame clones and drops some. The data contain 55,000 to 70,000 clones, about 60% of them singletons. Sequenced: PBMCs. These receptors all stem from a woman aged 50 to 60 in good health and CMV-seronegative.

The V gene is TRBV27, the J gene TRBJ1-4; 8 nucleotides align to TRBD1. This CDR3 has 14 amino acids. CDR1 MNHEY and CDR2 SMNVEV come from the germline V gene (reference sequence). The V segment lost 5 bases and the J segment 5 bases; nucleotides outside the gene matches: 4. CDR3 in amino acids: CASSRTGRNEKLFF. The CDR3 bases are TGTGCCAGCAGTCGGACAGGGCGGAATGAAAAACTGTTTTTT.

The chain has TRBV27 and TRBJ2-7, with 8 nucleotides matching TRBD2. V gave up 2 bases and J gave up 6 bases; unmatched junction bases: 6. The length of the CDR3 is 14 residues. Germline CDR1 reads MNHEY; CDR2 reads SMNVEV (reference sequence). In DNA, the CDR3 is TGTGCCAGCAGTTTAGCGGGAGGCACATCCGAGCAGTACTTC. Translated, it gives CASSLAGGTSEQYF.

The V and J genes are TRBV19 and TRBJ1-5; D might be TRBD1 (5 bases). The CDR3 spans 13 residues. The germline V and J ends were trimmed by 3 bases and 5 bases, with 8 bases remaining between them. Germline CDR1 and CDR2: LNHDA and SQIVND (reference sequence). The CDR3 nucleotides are TGTGCCAGTAGTATGGGACTTTATCAGCCCCAGCATTTT. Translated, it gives CASSMGLYQPQHF.

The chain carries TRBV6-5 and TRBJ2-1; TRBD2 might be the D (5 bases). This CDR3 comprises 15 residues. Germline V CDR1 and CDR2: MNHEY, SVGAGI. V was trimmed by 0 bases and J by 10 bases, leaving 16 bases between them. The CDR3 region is CASSYSLAPSSEQFF. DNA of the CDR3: TGTGCCAGCAGTTACTCGTTGGCACCCTCTAGCGAGCAGTTCTTC.

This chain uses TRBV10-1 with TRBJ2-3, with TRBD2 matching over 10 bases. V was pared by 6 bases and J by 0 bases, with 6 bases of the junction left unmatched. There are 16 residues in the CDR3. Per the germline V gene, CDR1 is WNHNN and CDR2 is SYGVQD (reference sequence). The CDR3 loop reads CASSPGTSASTDTQYF. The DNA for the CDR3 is TGCGCCAGCAGCCCCGGGACTAGCGCCAGCACAGATACGCAGTATTTT.

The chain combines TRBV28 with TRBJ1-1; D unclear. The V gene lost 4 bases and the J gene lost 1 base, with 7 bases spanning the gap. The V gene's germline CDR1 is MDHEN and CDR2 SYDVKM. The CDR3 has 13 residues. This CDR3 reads CASSYLGNTEAFF. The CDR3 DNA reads TGTGCCAGCAGTTATCTAGGGAACACTGAAGCTTTCTTT.

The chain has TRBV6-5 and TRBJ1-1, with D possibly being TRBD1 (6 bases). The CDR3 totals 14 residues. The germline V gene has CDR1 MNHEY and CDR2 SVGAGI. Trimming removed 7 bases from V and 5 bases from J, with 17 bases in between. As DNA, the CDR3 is TGTGCCAGCATCTTAAAATACAGGGAAACTGAAGCTTTCTTT. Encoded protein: CASILKYRETEAFF.

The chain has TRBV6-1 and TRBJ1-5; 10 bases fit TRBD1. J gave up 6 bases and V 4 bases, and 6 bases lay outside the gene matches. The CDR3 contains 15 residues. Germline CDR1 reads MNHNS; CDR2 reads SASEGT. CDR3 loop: CASSGVGTGVQPQHF. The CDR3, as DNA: TGTGCCAGCAGTGGGGTCGGGACAGGGGTTCAGCCCCAGCATTTT.

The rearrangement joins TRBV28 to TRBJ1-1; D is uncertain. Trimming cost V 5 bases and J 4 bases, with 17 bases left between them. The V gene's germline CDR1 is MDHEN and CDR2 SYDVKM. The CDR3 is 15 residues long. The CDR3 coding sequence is TGTGCCAGCAGTACCCGACACCGTATACTCACTGAAGCTTTCTTT. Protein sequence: CASSTRHRILTEAFF.

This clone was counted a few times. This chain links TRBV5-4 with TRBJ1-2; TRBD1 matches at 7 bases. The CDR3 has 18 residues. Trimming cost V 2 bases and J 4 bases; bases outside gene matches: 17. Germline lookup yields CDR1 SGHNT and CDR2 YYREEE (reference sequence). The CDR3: CASSFDSRQGLITYGYTF. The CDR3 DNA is TGTGCCAGCAGCTTCGATTCCAGACAGGGATTGATTACCTATGGCTACACCTTC.

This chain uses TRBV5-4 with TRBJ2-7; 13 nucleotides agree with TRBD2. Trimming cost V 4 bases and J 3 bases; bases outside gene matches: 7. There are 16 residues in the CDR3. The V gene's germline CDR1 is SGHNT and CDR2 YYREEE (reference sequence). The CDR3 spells CASSPDRTSGSYEQYF. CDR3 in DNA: TGTGCCAGCAGCCCGGACCGGACTAGCGGGAGCTACGAGCAGTACTTC.

CDR3: CASSLGRQVNYGYTF. In nucleotides, the CDR3 is TGTGCCAGCAGCTTAGGTCGGCAGGTTAACTATGGCTACACCTTC. The rearrangement links TRBV7-2 to TRBJ1-2; no clear D gene. V lost 1 base, J lost 1 base, and 10 bases lay in between. The CDR3 contains 15 residues. Germline loops: CDR1 SGHTA, CDR2 FQGNSA.

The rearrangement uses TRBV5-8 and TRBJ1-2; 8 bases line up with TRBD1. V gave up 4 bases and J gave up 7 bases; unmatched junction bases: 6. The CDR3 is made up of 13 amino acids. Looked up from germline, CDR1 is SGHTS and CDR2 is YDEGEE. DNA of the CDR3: TGTGCCAGCAGCCTTGGACAGGGACCTGGCTACACCTTC. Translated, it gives CASSLGQGPGYTF.

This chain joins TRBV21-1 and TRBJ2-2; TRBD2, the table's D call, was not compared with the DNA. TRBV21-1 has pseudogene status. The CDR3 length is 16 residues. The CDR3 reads CASSPPRTLNTGELFF. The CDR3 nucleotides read TGTGCCAGCAGCCCTCCCAGGACTCTTAACACCGGGGAGCTGTTTTTT.

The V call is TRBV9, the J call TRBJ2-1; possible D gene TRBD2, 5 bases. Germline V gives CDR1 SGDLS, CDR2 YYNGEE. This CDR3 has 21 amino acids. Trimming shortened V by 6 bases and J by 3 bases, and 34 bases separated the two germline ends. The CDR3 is CASTSTGGASGPIGGYNEQFF. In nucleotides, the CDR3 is TGTGCCAGCACCTCCACTGGAGGAGCATCTGGCCCGATAGGAGGCTACAATGAGCAGTTCTTC.

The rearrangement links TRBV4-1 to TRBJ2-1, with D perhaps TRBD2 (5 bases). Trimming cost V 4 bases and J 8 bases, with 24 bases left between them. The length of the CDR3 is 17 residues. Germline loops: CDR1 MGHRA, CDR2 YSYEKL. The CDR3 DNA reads TGCGCCAGCAGCCGCGGCGGGCTAGTGCGGCGTAACGATGAGCAGTTCTTC. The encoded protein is CASSRGGLVRRNDEQFF.

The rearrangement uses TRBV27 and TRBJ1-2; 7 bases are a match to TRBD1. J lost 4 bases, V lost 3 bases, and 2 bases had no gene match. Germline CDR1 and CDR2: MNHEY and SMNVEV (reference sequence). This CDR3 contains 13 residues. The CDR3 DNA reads TGTGCCAGCAGTTTGCAGGGGGGCTATGGCTACACCTTC. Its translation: CASSLQGGYGYTF.

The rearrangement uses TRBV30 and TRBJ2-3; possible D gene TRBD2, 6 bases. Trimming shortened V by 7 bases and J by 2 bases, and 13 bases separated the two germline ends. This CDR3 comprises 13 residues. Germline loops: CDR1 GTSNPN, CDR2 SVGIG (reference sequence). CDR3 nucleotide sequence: TGTGCCTTCGCGCGGGGCGACACAGATACGCAGTATTTT. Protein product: CAFARGDTDTQYF.

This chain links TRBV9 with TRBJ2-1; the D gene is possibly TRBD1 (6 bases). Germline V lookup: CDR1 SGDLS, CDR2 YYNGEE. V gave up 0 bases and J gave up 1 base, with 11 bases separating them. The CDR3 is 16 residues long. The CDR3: CASSVVSGASYNEQFF. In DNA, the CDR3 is TGTGCCAGCAGCGTAGTCTCAGGGGCTTCCTACAATGAGCAGTTCTTC.

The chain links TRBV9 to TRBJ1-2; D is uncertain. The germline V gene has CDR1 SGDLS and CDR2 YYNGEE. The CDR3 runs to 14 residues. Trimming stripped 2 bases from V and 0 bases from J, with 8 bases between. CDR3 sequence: CASSVLGANYGYTF. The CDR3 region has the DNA TGTGCCAGCAGCGTTCTCGGAGCTAACTATGGCTACACCTTC.

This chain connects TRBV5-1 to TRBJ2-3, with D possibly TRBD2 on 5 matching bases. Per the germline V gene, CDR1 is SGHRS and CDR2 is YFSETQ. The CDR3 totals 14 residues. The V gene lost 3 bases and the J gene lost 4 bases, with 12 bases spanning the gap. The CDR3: CASSSTIAADTQYF. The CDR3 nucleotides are TGCGCCAGCAGCTCGACTATCGCGGCAGATACGCAGTATTTT.

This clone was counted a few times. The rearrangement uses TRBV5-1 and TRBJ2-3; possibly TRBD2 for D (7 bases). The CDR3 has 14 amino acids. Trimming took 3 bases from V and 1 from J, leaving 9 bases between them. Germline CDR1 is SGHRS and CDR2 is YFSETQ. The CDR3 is CASSSGGGTDTQYF. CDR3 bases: TGCGCCAGCAGCTCGGGGGGCGGCACAGATACGCAGTATTTT. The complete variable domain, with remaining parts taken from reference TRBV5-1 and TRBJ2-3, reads KAGVTQTPRYLIKTRGQQVTLSCSPISGHRSVSWYQQTPGQGLQFLFEYFSETQRNKGNFPGRFSGRQFSNSRSEMNVSTLELGDSALYLCASSSGGGTDTQYFGPGTRLTVL.